The entry that follows covers one TCR beta chain sequence. What it recognizes is unknown. These data are taken from a study of blood T cells in healthy people across ages. A second about 7 to 12 cycle PCR used barcoded and J-beta primers. TCRdb passed the 5' RACE reads through MiXCR, listing each CDR3 protein once. The sample includes about 1.4 million distinct CDR3 sequences, roughly 59% seen only once; the top ten take about 6.7%. Notes on the study in general: Roughly linear age-related decline in beta diversity appeared, significant by age around 36.

The CDR3 sequence is 16 residues long. Per germline, CDR1 MNHEY and CDR2 SVGEGT. J gave up 0 bases and V 6 bases, and 4 bases lay outside the gene matches. Sequencing input: blood. The rearrangement uses TRBV6-2 or TRBV6-3 and TRBJ2-6, with 8 bases that match TRBD1. This clonotype originated in a man aged 18-30 years in good health. The CDR3 is CASRSGGSSGANVLTF. The CDR3 region has the DNA TGTGCCAGCAGGTCAGGGGGCTCCTCTGGGGCCAACGTCCTGACTTTC.